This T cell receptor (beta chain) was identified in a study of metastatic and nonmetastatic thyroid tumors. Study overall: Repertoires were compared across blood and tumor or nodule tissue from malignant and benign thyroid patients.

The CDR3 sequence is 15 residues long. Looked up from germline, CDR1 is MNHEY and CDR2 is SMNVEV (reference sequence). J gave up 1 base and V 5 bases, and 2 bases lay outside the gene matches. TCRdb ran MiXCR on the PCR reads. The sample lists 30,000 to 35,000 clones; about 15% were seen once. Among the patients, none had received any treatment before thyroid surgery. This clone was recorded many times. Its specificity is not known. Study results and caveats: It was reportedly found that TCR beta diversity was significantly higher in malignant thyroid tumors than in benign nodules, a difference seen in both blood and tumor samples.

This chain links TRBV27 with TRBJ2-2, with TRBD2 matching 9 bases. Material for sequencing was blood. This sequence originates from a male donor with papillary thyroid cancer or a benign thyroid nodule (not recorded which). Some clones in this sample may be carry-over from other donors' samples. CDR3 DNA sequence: TGTGCCAGCAGTCGTAGCGGGAGGAACACCGGGGAGCTGTTTTTT. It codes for CASSRSGRNTGELFF.